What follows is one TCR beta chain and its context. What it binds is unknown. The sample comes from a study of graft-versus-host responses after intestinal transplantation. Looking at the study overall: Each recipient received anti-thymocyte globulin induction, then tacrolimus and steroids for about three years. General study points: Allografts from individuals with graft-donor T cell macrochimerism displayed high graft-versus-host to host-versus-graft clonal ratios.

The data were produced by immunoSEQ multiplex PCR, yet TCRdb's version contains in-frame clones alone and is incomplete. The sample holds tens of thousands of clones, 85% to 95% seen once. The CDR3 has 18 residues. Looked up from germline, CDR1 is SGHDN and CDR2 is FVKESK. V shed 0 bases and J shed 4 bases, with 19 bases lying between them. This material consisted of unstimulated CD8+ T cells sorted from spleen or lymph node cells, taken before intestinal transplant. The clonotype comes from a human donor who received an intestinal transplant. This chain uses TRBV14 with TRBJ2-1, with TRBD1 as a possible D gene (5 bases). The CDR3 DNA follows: TGTGCCAGCAGCCAAGATCATCAAAAGGACCAGGGTTACAATGAGCAGTTCTTC. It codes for CASSQDHQKDQGYNEQFF.